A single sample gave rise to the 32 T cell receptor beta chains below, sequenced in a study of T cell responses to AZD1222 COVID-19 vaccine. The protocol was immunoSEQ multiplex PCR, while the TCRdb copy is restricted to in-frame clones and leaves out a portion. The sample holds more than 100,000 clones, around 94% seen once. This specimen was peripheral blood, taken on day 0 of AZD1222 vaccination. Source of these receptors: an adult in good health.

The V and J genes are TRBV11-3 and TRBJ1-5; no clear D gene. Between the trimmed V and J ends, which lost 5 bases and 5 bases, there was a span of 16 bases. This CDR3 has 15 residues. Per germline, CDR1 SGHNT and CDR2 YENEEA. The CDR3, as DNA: TGTGCCAGCAGCCTCCGGGCCTCCCGCTATCAGCCCCAGCATTTT. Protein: CASSLRASRYQPQHF.

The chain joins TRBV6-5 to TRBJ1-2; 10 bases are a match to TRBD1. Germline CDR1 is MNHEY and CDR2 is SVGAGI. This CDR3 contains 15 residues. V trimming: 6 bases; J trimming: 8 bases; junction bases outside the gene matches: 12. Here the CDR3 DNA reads TGTGCCAGCAGGGGACCGGGACAGGGGAATGGAGGCTACACCTTC. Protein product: CASRGPGQGNGGYTF.

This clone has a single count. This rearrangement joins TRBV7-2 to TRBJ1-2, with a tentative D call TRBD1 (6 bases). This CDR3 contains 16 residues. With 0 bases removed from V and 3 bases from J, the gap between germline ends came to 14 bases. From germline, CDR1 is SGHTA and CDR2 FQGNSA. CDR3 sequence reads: CASSLAGPGVDYGYTF. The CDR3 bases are TGTGCCAGCAGCTTAGCGGGTCCAGGGGTGGACTATGGCTACACCTTC.

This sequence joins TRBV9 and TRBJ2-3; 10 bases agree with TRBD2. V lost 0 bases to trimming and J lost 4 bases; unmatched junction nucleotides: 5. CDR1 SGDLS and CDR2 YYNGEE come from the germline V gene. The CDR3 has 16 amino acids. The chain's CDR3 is CASSVGLAGVADTQYF. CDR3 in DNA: TGTGCCAGCAGCGTAGGGCTAGCGGGAGTTGCAGATACGCAGTATTTT.

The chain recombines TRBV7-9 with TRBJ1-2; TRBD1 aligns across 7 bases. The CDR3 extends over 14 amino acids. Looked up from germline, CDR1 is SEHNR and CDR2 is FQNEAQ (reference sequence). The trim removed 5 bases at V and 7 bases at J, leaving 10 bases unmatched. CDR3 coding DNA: TGTGCCAGCAGCAGAACGACAGGGCTACTTGGCTACACCTTC. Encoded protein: CASSRTTGLLGYTF.

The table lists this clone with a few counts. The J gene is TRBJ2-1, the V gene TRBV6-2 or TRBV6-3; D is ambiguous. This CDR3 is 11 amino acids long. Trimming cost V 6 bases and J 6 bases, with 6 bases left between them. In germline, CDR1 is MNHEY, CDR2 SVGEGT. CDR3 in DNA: TGTGCCAGCAGCGAATCCAATGAGCAGTTCTTC. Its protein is CASSESNEQFF.

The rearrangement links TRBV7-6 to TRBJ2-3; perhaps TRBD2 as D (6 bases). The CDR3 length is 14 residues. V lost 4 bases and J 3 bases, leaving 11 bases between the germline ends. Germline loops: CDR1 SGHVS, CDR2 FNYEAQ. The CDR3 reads CASSSAGGTDTQYF. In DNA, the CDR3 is TGTGCCAGCAGCTCCGCTGGGGGGACAGATACGCAGTATTTT.

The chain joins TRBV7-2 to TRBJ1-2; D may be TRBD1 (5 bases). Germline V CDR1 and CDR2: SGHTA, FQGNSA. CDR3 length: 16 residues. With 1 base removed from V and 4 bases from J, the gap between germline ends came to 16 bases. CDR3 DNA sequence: TGTGCCAGCAGCTTAGTATCAGAGGGGATCGGCTATGGCTACACCTTC. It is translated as CASSLVSEGIGYGYTF.

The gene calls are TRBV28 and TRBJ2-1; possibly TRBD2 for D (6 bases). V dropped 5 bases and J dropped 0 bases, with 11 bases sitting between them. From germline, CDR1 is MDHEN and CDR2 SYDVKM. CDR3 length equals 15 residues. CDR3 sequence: CASSTPTSSYNEQFF. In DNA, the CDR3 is TGTGCCAGCAGTACCCCGACTAGCTCCTACAATGAGCAGTTCTTC.

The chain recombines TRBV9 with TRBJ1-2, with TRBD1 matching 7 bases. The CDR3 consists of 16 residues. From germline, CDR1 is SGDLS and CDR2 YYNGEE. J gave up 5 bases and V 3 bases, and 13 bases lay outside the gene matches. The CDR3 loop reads CASSAIPGGTAYGYTF. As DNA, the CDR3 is TGTGCCAGCAGCGCGATCCCTGGGGGGACAGCGTATGGCTACACCTTC. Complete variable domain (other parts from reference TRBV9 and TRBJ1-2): DSGVTQTPKHLITATGQRVTLRCSPRSGDLSVYWYQQSLDQGLQFLIQYYNGEERAKGNILERFSAQQFPDLHSELNLSSLELGDSALYFCASSAIPGGTAYGYTFGSGTRLTVV.

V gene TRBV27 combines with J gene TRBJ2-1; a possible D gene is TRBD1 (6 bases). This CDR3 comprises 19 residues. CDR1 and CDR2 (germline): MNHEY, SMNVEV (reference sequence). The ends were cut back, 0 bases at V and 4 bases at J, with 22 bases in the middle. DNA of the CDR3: TGTGCCAGCAGTTTATCGGCGAGGGCAGTCCGGGACAAATACAATGAGCAGTTCTTC. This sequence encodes CASSLSARAVRDKYNEQFF.

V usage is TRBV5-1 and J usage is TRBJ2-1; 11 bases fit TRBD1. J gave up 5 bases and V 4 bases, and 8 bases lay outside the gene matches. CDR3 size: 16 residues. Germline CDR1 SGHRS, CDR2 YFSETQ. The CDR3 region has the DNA TGCGCCAGCAGCGCGGGACAGGGGGGTCCAGACAATGAGCAGTTCTTC. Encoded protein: CASSAGQGGPDNEQFF.

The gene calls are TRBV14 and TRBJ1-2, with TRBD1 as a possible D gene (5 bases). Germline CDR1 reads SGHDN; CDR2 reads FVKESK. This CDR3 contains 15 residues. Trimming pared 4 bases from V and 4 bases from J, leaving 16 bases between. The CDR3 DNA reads TGTGCCAGCAGCCGAATAACAGGTTGGACCTATGGCTACACCTTC. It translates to CASSRITGWTYGYTF.

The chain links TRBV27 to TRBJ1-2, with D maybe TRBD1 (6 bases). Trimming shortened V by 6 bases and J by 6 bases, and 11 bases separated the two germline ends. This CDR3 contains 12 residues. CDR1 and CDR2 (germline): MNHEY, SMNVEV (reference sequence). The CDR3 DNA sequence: TGTGCCAGCAGCAGAACAGGGAATGGCTACACCTTC. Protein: CASSRTGNGYTF.

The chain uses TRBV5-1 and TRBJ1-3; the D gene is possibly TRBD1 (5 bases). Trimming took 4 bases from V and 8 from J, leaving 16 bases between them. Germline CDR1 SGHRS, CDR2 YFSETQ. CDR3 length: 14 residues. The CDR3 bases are TGCGCCAGCAGCCCTGGCCAGGGTGGTGACACCATATATTTT. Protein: CASSPGQGGDTIYF.

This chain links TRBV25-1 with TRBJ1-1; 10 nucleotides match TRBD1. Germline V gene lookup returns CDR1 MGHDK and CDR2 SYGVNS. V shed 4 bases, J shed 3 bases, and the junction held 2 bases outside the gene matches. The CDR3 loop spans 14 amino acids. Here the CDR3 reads CASSAGTGDTEAFF. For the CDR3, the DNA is TGTGCCAGCAGTGCCGGGACAGGGGACACTGAAGCTTTCTTT.

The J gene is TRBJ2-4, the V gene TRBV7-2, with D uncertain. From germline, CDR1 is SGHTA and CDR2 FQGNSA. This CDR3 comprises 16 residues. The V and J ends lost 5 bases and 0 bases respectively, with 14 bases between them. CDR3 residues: CASSQLPALAKNIQYF. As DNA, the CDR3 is TGTGCCAGCAGCCAACTCCCGGCCTTAGCCAAAAACATTCAGTACTTC.

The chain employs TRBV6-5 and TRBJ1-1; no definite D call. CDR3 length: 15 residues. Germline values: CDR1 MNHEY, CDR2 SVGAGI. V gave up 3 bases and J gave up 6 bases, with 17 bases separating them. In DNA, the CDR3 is TGTGCCAGCAGTTATCGGGCCAGAGGCCTCGCTGAAGCTTTCTTT. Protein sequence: CASSYRARGLAEAFF.

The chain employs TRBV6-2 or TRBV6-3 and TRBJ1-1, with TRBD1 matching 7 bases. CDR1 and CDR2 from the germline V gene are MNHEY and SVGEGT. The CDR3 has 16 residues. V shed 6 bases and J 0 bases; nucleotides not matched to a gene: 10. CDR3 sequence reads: CASSFNRGIMNTEAFF. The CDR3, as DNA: TGTGCCAGCAGCTTTAACAGGGGCATCATGAACACTGAAGCTTTCTTT.

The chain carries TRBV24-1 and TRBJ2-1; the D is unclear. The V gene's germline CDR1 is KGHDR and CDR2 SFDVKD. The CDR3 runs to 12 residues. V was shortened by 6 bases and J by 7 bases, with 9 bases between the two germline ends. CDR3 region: CATSTQGNEQFF. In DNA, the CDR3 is TGTGCCACCAGTACCCAAGGGAATGAGCAGTTCTTC.

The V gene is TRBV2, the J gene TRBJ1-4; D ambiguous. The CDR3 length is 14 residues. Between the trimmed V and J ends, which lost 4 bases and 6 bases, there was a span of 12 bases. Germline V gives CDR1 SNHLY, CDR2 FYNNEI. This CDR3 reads CASSARTVDEKLFF. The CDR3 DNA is TGTGCCAGCAGTGCTCGGACTGTTGATGAAAAACTGTTTTTT.

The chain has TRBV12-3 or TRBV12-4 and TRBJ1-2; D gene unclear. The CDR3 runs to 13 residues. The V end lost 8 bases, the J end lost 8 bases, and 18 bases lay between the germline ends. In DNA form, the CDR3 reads TGTGCCAGCGCTTGGAATTGGGTTGACGGCTACACCTTC. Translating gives CASAWNWVDGYTF.

CDR3 in DNA: TGTGCCAGTAGTATACAGCCTTTCCGCTACGAGCAGTACTTC. It encodes CASSIQPFRYEQYF. The gene calls are TRBV19 and TRBJ2-7; D unclear. There are 14 residues in the CDR3. Trimming stripped 2 bases from V and 3 bases from J, with 11 bases between. The germline V gene encodes CDR1 LNHDA and CDR2 SQIVND (reference sequence). Drawing the rest from reference TRBV19 and TRBJ2-7, the complete variable domain is DGGITQSPKYLFRKEGQNVTLSCEQNLNHDAMYWYRQDPGQGLRLIYYSQIVNDFQKGDIAEGYSVSREKKESFPLTVTSAQKNPTAFYLCASSIQPFRYEQYFGPGTRLTVT.

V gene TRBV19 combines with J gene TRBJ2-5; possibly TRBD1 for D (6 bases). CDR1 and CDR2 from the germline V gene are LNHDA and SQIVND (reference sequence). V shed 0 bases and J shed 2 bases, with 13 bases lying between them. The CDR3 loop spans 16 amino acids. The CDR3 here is CASSIDWVRGQETQYF. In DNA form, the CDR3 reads TGTGCCAGTAGTATAGATTGGGTCAGGGGACAAGAGACCCAGTACTTC.

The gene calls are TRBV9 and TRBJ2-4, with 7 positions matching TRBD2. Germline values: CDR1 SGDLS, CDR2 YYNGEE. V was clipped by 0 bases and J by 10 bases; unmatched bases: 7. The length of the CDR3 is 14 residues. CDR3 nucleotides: TGTGCCAGCAGCGTAGAGCAAACAGCGGGAATTCAGTACTTC. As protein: CASSVEQTAGIQYF.

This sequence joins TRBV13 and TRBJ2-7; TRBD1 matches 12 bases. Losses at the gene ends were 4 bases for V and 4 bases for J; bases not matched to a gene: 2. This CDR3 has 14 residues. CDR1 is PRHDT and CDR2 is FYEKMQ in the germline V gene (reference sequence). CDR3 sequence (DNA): TGTGCCAGCAGCTCGGGACAGGGGGCATACGAGCAGTACTTC. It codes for CASSSGQGAYEQYF. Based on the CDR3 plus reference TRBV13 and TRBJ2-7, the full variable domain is AAGVIQSPRHLIKEKRETATLKCYPIPRHDTVYWYQQGPGQDPQFLISFYEKMQSDKGSIPDRFSAQQFSDYHSELNMSSLELGDSALYFCASSSGQGAYEQYFGPGTRLTVT.

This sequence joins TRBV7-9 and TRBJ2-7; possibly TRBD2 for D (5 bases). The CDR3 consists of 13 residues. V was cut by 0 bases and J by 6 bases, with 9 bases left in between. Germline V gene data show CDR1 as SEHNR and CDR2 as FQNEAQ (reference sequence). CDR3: CASSLAGGPEQYV. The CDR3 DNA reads TGTGCCAGCAGCTTAGCGGGCGGGCCCGAGCAGTACGTC.

The CDR3: CASSPRSSTSAKNIQYF. The CDR3 DNA sequence: TGTGCCAGCAGCCCCCGGTCTTCGACATCAGCCAAAAACATTCAGTACTTC. This chain joins TRBV7-9 and TRBJ2-4; no clear D gene. Trimming cost V 5 bases and J 0 bases, with 17 bases left between them. Germline assignment: CDR1 SEHNR and CDR2 FQNEAQ (reference sequence). This CDR3 spans 17 amino acids.

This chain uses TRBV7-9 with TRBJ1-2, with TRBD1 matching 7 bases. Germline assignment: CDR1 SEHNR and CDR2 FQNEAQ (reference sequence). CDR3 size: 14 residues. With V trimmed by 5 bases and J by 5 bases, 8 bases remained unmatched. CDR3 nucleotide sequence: TGTGCCAGCAGCACTGGTCAGGGGGATTATGGCTACACCTTC. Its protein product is CASSTGQGDYGYTF.

The CDR3 spells CASSTGLAGASEQFF. CDR3 DNA sequence: TGTGCCAGTAGTACTGGACTAGCGGGAGCGAGTGAGCAGTTCTTC. The chain employs TRBV19 and TRBJ2-1; 13 nucleotides match TRBD2. Germline CDR1 LNHDA, CDR2 SQIVND (reference sequence). CDR3 length: 15 residues. The junction had 6 bases not matched to a gene; V was cut back by 4 bases and J by 9 bases. The whole variable domain, filled in from reference TRBV19 and TRBJ2-1, reads DGGITQSPKYLFRKEGQNVTLSCEQNLNHDAMYWYRQDPGQGLRLIYYSQIVNDFQKGDIAEGYSVSREKKESFPLTVTSAQKNPTAFYLCASSTGLAGASEQFFGPGTRLTVL.

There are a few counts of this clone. The CDR3 sequence is CASSPWLAGGEQFF. The CDR3 DNA reads as TGTGCCAGCAGCCCCTGGCTAGCGGGCGGCGAGCAGTTCTTC. The chain uses TRBV7-2 and TRBJ2-1; 8 bases match TRBD2. Trimming removed 5 bases from V and 10 bases from J; junction bases left unmatched: 10. The CDR3 runs 14 residues. Germline CDR1 is SGHTA and CDR2 is FQGNSA.

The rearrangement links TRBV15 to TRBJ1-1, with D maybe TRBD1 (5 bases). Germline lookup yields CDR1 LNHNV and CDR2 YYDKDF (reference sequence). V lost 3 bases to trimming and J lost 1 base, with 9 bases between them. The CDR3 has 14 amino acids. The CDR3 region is CATSRVGPNTEAFF. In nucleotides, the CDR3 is TGTGCCACCAGCAGGGTGGGACCGAACACTGAAGCTTTCTTT. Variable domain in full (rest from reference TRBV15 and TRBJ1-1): DAMVIQNPRYQVTQFGKPVTLSCSQTLNHNVMYWYQQKSSQAPKLLFHYYDKDFNNEADTPDNFQSRRPNTSFCFLDIRSPGLGDTAMYLCATSRVGPNTEAFFGQGTRLTVV.